This T cell receptor (beta chain) was found in a study of T cell repertoires in ileal Crohn's disease. Study as a whole: Biopsies of the neoterminal ileum at postoperative colonoscopy form M6 samples.

Method: immunoSEQ multiplex PCR; TCRdb's copy keeps in-frame clones and lacks some. Among 15,000 to 20,000 clones, 55% to 85% were seen once, and the ten largest hold 4% to 5%. Indicated time point: neoterminal ileum biopsy at postoperative endoscopy, about 6 months after surgery. V dropped 7 bases and J dropped 1 base, with 16 bases sitting between them. Germline V gene data show CDR1 as SNHLY and CDR2 as FYNNEI. This CDR3 is 16 amino acids long. The sequenced sample was ileal tissue. The genes are TRBV2 and TRBJ2-2, with D perhaps matching TRBD2 (6 bases). This TCR was recovered from an adult with Crohn's disease. For the CDR3, the DNA is TGTGCCAGCAAACTGGAGGGACTGGGGAACACCGGGGAGCTGTTTTTT. Its protein product is CASKLEGLGNTGELFF. The full variable domain, with the rest looked up from reference TRBV2 and TRBJ2-2, is EPEVTQTPSHQVTQMGQEVILRCVPISNHLYFYWYRQILGQKVEFLVSFYNNEISEKSEIFDDQFSVERPDGSNFTLKIRSTKLEDSAMYFCASKLEGLGNTGELFFGEGSRLTVL.